This TCR beta chain was found in a study of CD8+ T cells in alopecia areata. For the study at large: Patients in the treated group were given tofacitinib by mouth, 5 to 10 mg twice a day.

Specified treatment: oral pan-JAK inhibitor, 5-10 mg twice daily. V lost 4 bases to trimming and J lost 5 bases; unmatched junction nucleotides: 6. The length of the CDR3 is 14 residues. From germline, CDR1 is SGHRS and CDR2 YFSETQ. As the sequencing template, cDNA was produced by extracting RNA and reverse transcribing it. TCRdb's table, derived via immunoSEQ multiplex PCR, lists solely in-frame clones and lacks some. The top ten clones hold 0.75% to 0.95% of a sample with about 270,000 clones, over 45% of them seen once. Sequenced here: CD4+ T cells sorted from blood, sampled around week 54, from a patient treated with tofacitinib. This TCR was sampled from a human donor with alopecia areata. The chain recombines TRBV5-1 with TRBJ2-5; TRBD1 aligns across 9 bases. CDR3 bases: TGCGCCAGCAGCGTACAGGGGGCTGGGGAGACCCAGTACTTC. Amino acid sequence: CASSVQGAGETQYF. Full variable domain (outside the CDR3, taken from reference TRBV5-1 and TRBJ2-5): KAGVTQTPRYLIKTRGQQVTLSCSPISGHRSVSWYQQTPGQGLQFLFEYFSETQRNKGNFPGRFSGRQFSNSRSEMNVSTLELGDSALYLCASSVQGAGETQYFGPGTRLLVL.